These 23 T cell receptor beta chains were sequenced from one sample in a study of T cell responses to AZD1222 COVID-19 vaccine. Libraries were prepared by immunoSEQ multiplex PCR; TCRdb keeps only in-frame clonotypes and omits some of them. The top ten clones hold under 9% of a sample with 90,000 to 150,000 clones, around 92% of them seen once. The starting material was peripheral blood, obtained 28 days after the second AZD1222 dose. Receptors originate from an adult who received the AZD1222 COVID-19 vaccine.

This sequence joins TRBV13 and TRBJ1-1; D possibly corresponds to TRBD1 (5 bases). The CDR3 extends over 12 amino acids. The ends were cut back, 8 bases at V and 6 bases at J, with 13 bases in the middle. Germline CDR1 and CDR2: PRHDT and FYEKMQ (reference sequence). In DNA form, the CDR3 reads TGTGCCAGCCGAACAGCGGGGGCTGAAGCTTTCTTT. This gives the protein CASRTAGAEAFF. Full variable domain (outside the CDR3, taken from reference TRBV13 and TRBJ1-1): AAGVIQSPRHLIKEKRETATLKCYPIPRHDTVYWYQQGPGQDPQFLISFYEKMQSDKGSIPDRFSAQQFSDYHSELNMSSLELGDSALYFCASRTAGAEAFFGQGTRLTVV.

V and J are TRBV27 and TRBJ2-3, with no clear D. V shed 1 base and J shed 2 bases, with 7 bases lying between them. The CDR3 extends over 14 amino acids. CDR1 is MNHEY and CDR2 is SMNVEV in the germline V gene (reference sequence). CDR3 amino acids: CASSLYSNTDTQYF. CDR3 nucleotides: TGTGCCAGCAGTTTATACTCTAACACAGATACGCAGTATTTT.

V and J are TRBV28 and TRBJ1-5; 7 nucleotides align to TRBD1. The CDR3 consists of 13 residues. V was clipped by 6 bases and J by 7 bases; unmatched bases: 6. Germline V lookup: CDR1 MDHEN, CDR2 SYDVKM. The CDR3, as DNA: TGTGCCAGCAGGGGACAGATACAACAGCCCCAGCATTTT. Its protein is CASRGQIQQPQHF.

CDR3 nucleotide sequence: TGTGCCAGCAGCGACGACCCACATACAGGGGGCGAGGAGGAGACCCAGTACTTC. Protein: CASSDDPHTGGEEETQYF. The V gene is TRBV7-9, the J gene TRBJ2-5, with 9 bases that match TRBD1. The trim removed 5 bases at V and 5 bases at J, leaving 18 bases unmatched. The CDR3 extends over 18 amino acids. Germline CDR1 is SEHNR and CDR2 is FQNEAQ (reference sequence).

This clone has only a few counts. This rearrangement joins TRBV6-5 to TRBJ1-1; D unresolved. Between the trimmed V and J ends, which lost 2 bases and 8 bases, there was a span of 6 bases. Germline loops: CDR1 MNHEY, CDR2 SVGAGI. This CDR3 is built from 11 residues. The CDR3 loop is CASSYGGEAFF. CDR3 in DNA: TGTGCCAGCAGTTACGGTGGGGAAGCTTTCTTT.

CDR3 protein: CASSQGYNQPQHF. CDR3 bases: TGTGCCAGCAGCCAAGGGTACAACCAGCCCCAGCATTTT. The chain links TRBV3-1 (or the pseudogene TRBV3-2) to TRBJ1-5, with no clear D. CDR3 length: 13 residues. The germline V and J ends were trimmed by 1 base and 7 bases, with 8 bases remaining between them. Germline CDR1 and CDR2: LGHDT and YNNKEL (reference sequence).

The rearrangement uses TRBV11-2 and TRBJ2-1; D not resolved. The CDR3 is made up of 13 amino acids. CDR1 and CDR2 (germline): SGHAT, FQNNGV. V lost 1 base and J lost 3, with 4 bases in between. The CDR3: CASSLAVYNEQFF. DNA for the CDR3: TGTGCCAGCAGCTTAGCGGTCTACAATGAGCAGTTCTTC.

Only one count was recorded for this clone. The rearrangement joins TRBV19 to TRBJ2-2; TRBD2 matches 10 bases. J was trimmed by 3 bases and V by 7 bases; bases with no gene match: 14. CDR1 and CDR2 (germline): LNHDA, SQIVND (reference sequence). This CDR3 is 18 amino acids long. For the CDR3, the DNA is TGTGCCAGTACCTCAGACCATCAACTAGCGGGGTACACCGGGGAGCTGTTTTTT. It is translated as CASTSDHQLAGYTGELFF.

The rearrangement joins TRBV27 to TRBJ2-5, with D perhaps matching TRBD2 (5 bases). Looked up from germline, CDR1 is MNHEY and CDR2 is SMNVEV (reference sequence). This CDR3 region has 13 residues. V was shortened by 5 bases and J by 2 bases, with 9 bases between the two germline ends. CDR3 region: CASSDTGQETQYF. The CDR3 region has the DNA TGTGCCAGCAGTGACACGGGACAAGAGACCCAGTACTTC.

This CDR3 reads CASRRRTVATEAFF. The CDR3 nucleotides are TGTGCCAGCAGGCGGAGGACGGTGGCCACTGAAGCTTTCTTT. The chain is built from TRBV28 and TRBJ1-1, with no clear D. The CDR3 spans 14 residues. Germline assignment: CDR1 MDHEN and CDR2 SYDVKM. The V end was cut by 6 bases, the J end by 4 bases, with 15 bases between.

The gene calls are TRBV19 and TRBJ1-5, with 7 bases lining up with TRBD1. V shed 8 bases and J 6 bases; nucleotides not matched to a gene: 7. Germline CDR1 and CDR2: LNHDA and SQIVND (reference sequence). This CDR3 comprises 13 residues. CDR3 residues: CASSPTGIQPQHF. The CDR3 coding sequence is TGTGCCAGTTCTCCGACAGGGATTCAGCCCCAGCATTTT.

This chain connects TRBV25-1 to TRBJ1-1, with TRBD1 matching over 10 bases. The germline V gene has CDR1 MGHDK and CDR2 SYGVNS. Trimming at V came to 4 bases and at J to 4 bases, leaving 3 bases not matched to a gene. CDR3 size: 14 residues. The chain's CDR3 is CASSATGGFTEAFF. The CDR3 nucleotides are TGTGCCAGCAGTGCGACAGGGGGCTTCACTGAAGCTTTCTTT. The whole variable domain, remainder taken from reference TRBV25-1 and TRBJ1-1, is EADIYQTPRYLVIGTGKKITLECSQTMGHDKMYWYQQDPGMELHLIHYSYGVNSTEKGDLSSESTVSRIRTEHFPLTLESARPSHTSQYLCASSATGGFTEAFFGQGTRLTVV.

The chain joins TRBV28 to TRBJ1-6; TRBD1 matches 9 bases. Germline CDR1 is MDHEN and CDR2 is SYDVKM. V trimming: 6 bases; J trimming: 9 bases; junction bases outside the gene matches: 6. The CDR3 runs to 14 residues. CDR3 sequence reads: CASRWRTGASPLHF. CDR3 in DNA: TGTGCCAGCAGATGGAGGACAGGGGCTTCACCCCTCCACTTT.

This chain joins TRBV10-3 and TRBJ2-1, with 9 bases aligning to TRBD1. J lost 2 bases, V lost 2 bases, and 4 bases had no gene match. The CDR3 is 16 residues long. The germline V gene has CDR1 ENHRY and CDR2 SYGVKD. The CDR3 is CAISEGDRAPYNEQFF. In nucleotides, the CDR3 is TGTGCCATCAGTGAGGGGGACAGGGCCCCCTACAATGAGCAGTTCTTC.

The V call is TRBV4-1, the J call TRBJ1-4, with D maybe TRBD1 (6 bases). V lost 2 bases, J lost 4 bases, and 17 bases lay in between. Per germline, CDR1 MGHRA and CDR2 YSYEKL. The CDR3 extends over 17 amino acids. CDR3 residues: CASSQTGGAGVNEKLFF. The CDR3 nucleotides are TGCGCCAGCAGCCAAACGGGGGGCGCGGGTGTTAATGAAAAACTGTTTTTT.

This chain joins TRBV7-9 and TRBJ1-5; a weak D match, TRBD1 (5 bases). Looked up from germline, CDR1 is SEHNR and CDR2 is FQNEAQ (reference sequence). Trimming shortened V by 1 base and J by 3 bases, and 19 bases separated the two germline ends. The CDR3 has 18 amino acids. The CDR3 DNA sequence: TGTGCCAGCAGCTTAGTATCAGATACAGGTTATGACAATCAGCCCCAGCATTTT. It encodes CASSLVSDTGYDNQPQHF. Combining the CDR3 with reference TRBV7-9 and TRBJ1-5 gives the whole variable domain DTGVSQNPRHKITKRGQNVTFRCDPISEHNRLYWYRQTLGQGPEFLTYFQNEAQLEKSRLLSDRFSAERPKGSFSTLEIQRTEQGDSAMYLCASSLVSDTGYDNQPQHFGDGTRLSIL.

The J gene is TRBJ1-5, the V gene TRBV6-5; D is uncertain. Germline CDR1 is MNHEY and CDR2 is SVGAGI. Trimming cost V 7 bases and J 3 bases, with 7 bases left between them. The CDR3 extends over 12 amino acids. The CDR3 spells CASKVNNQPQHF. The CDR3 DNA reads TGTGCCAGCAAGGTCAACAATCAGCCCCAGCATTTT.

The chain couples TRBV6-1 to TRBJ2-1, with D perhaps assigned TRBD1 or TRBD2 (5 bases each). Trimming shortened V by 4 bases and J by 1 base, and 14 bases separated the two germline ends. CDR1 and CDR2 (germline): MNHNS, SASEGT. The CDR3 is 16 amino acids. The CDR3 DNA is TGTGCCAGCAGTGCAGCCCCGGGACCGTCCTACAATGAGCAGTTCTTC. It specifies CASSAAPGPSYNEQFF.

This clone was counted once. This sequence joins TRBV2 and TRBJ1-2; TRBD1 matches 7 bases. This CDR3 spans 14 amino acids. After removal of 6 bases from V and 6 bases from J, the junction contained 10 bases not matched to a gene. The germline V gene has CDR1 SNHLY and CDR2 FYNNEI. CDR3 protein: CASRSTGLFDGYTF. CDR3 bases: TGTGCCAGCAGATCGACAGGGCTGTTCGATGGCTACACCTTC.

J is TRBJ1-3 and V is TRBV6-1; D call uncertain. The CDR3 length is 14 residues. In germline, CDR1 is MNHNS, CDR2 SASEGT. V was clipped by 1 base and J by 5 bases, with 9 bases between them. CDR3 DNA sequence: TGTGCCAGCAGTGAAGGCCCGGGTAGAAACACCATATATTTT. Protein product: CASSEGPGRNTIYF.

This chain links TRBV6-5 with TRBJ1-1, with D maybe TRBD1 (6 bases). The CDR3 loop spans 15 amino acids. Trimming stripped 2 bases from V and 4 bases from J, with 14 bases between. The V gene's germline CDR1 is MNHEY and CDR2 SVGAGI. CDR3 in amino acids: CASSYDKGTPTEAFF. The CDR3 region has the DNA TGTGCCAGCAGTTACGATAAGGGGACACCCACTGAAGCTTTCTTT.

The genes are TRBV6-5 and TRBJ1-2, with D perhaps matching TRBD1 (6 bases). This CDR3 comprises 14 residues. Germline CDR1 is MNHEY and CDR2 is SVGAGI. V lost 6 bases to trimming and J lost 8 bases, with 19 bases between them. CDR3 DNA sequence: TGTGCCAGCAGCCCCCTGGTGGGGGCGCCCGGCTACACCTTC. The encoded protein is CASSPLVGAPGYTF.

J is TRBJ2-7 and V is TRBV6-5; 11 bases fit TRBD2. Germline V gives CDR1 MNHEY, CDR2 SVGAGI. The V and J ends lost 2 bases and 5 bases, in that order; junction bases with no gene match: 5. CDR3 length equals 15 residues. CDR3 in DNA: TGTGCCAGCAGTTACCAACTAGCGGGAGCCGACGAGCAGTACTTC. This codes for CASSYQLAGADEQYF.